This TCR beta chain emerged from a study of regulatory T cells in long-lasting Graves disease. Findings and caveats of the study: Researchers examined only peripheral blood and not thyroid tissue. A greater number of public clonotypes (more than 2,500) was shared by persistent patients than by new patients (roughly 880).

As for time point: newly diagnosed GD, antithyroid drugs for less than 3 months. The TCR library was made from RNA extracted from PBMCs. Graves' disease diagnosis was established per American Thyroid Association guidelines. Library construction for TCR beta used iRepertoire HTBI primers and Arm-PCR of CDR3 regions. TCRdb re-called the multiplex PCR reads through MiXCR, storing one row per CDR3 protein. This sample has about 330,000 distinct CDR3 sequences, with around 15% found just once. The sample holds a few counts of this clonotype. Its antigen is currently unknown. In addition, the sample was reused for a study of T cells in Graves' hyperthyroidism and ophthalmopathy. From that report: For ophthalmopathy, model prediction preceded onset by a median approximately 6 months.

The sample here was peripheral blood mononuclear cells (PBMCs), taken at new diagnosis, from a patient treated with antithyroid drugs. This TCR was recovered from a woman aged 18-29 years with Graves disease.

CDR3 coding DNA: TGTGCCAGCAGCTTAGCGCCAGGGGCCAAATACACCACAGATACGCAGTATTTT. This codes for CASSLAPGAKYTTDTQYF. The chain employs TRBV7-6 and TRBJ2-3; weak D call: TRBD1 (6 bases). Trimming took off 0 bases at V and 2 bases at J, with 18 bases between the two ends. The CDR3 extends over 18 amino acids. Per the germline V gene, CDR1 is SGHVS and CDR2 is FNYEAQ.